This is a list of T cell receptor beta chains from one sample in a study of cytomegalovirus exposure and HLA in healthy donors. The assay was immunoSEQ multiplex PCR, and TCRdb's table has in-frame clones only and misses some. The repertoire includes about 130,000 clones, roughly 78% of them detected once, and about 4.4% sits in the top ten. The sample taken for sequencing was PBMCs. These receptors were obtained from a man younger than 45 in good health. CDR3s include the opening cysteine and the closing phenylalanine or tryptophan. The D gene is left open where the match is weak. The size entry is marked missing in some rows and otherwise reads once, few, many or a size class.

cdr3_nt cdr3_aa d_call v_call clone_size j_call
TGTGCCAGCAGTTACCGGGGGGAGGGCGGCAATGAGCAGTTCTTC CASSYRGEGGNEQFF TRBD2 TRBV6-6 . TRBJ2-1
TGTGCCAGTAGTAGGCAGGCGGGGCTTAATCCTGAAAAACTGTTTTTT CASSRQAGLNPEKLFF . TRBV19 few TRBJ1-4
TGTGCCAGCAGCTTTTCGGAGACCCAGTACTTC CASSFSETQYF . TRBV7-2 . TRBJ2-5
TGTGCCAGCAGTACTGGACTAGCGGGTGGTTCCTACGAGCAGTACTTC CASSTGLAGGSYEQYF TRBD2 TRBV6-6 . TRBJ2-7
TGTGCCACCCAGGGGGGCCATAGCAATCAGCCCCAGCATTTT CATQGGHSNQPQHF TRBD1 TRBV28 . TRBJ1-5
TGTGCCAGCAGCGGACTAGCGAGGACCGGGGAGCTGTTTTTT CASSGLARTGELFF TRBD2 TRBV9 . TRBJ2-2
TGTGCCAGTAAAGTGACAGGGCCCTACGAGCAGTACTTC CASKVTGPYEQYF TRBD1 TRBV6-1 once TRBJ2-7
TGTGCCAGCAGACGGGACAGTCCGAATCAGCCCCAGCATTTT CASRRDSPNQPQHF TRBD1 TRBV27 few TRBJ1-5
TGCGCCAGCAGCCCTCGACAGGGTGGTGACGGGGAGCTGTTTTTT CASSPRQGGDGELFF TRBD1 TRBV4-1 . TRBJ2-2
TGCGCCAGCAGCACCAACTCTGACAATGAGCAGTTCTTC CASSTNSDNEQFF . TRBV5-1 once TRBJ2-1
TGTGCCAGCAGCCTGACAGGGAGACAAGAGACCCAGTACTTC CASSLTGRQETQYF TRBD1 TRBV7-2 . TRBJ2-5
TGTGCCAGCAGCCCCACAGACAGGGAGAACACTGAAGCTTTCTTT CASSPTDRENTEAFF TRBD1 TRBV5-6 . TRBJ1-1
TGTGCCAGCAGTTACTCGGCTCCGCTGGGCAACGAGCAGTACTTC CASSYSAPLGNEQYF . TRBV6-5 . TRBJ2-7
TGTGCCAGCAGCCGGGGCGGGGGGCCAGCTTTCTTT CASSRGGGPAFF . TRBV7-9 . TRBJ1-1
TGTGCCAGCTCACCGGACCGACTAGGGGAGACCCAGTACTTC CASSPDRLGETQYF . TRBV18 few TRBJ2-5
TGTGCCAGTAGCAACCCAGCGGGACCGATCCAAGAGACCCAGTACTTC CASSNPAGPIQETQYF TRBD2 TRBV19 . TRBJ2-5
TGTGCCAGCAGCTCACACAGCGGGAGGGGGTACGAGCAGTACTTC CASSSHSGRGYEQYF TRBD2 TRBV11-2 . TRBJ2-7
TGTGCCAGCAGCCGGTTAGCGGGAGGCCCCAATGAGCAGTTCTTC CASSRLAGGPNEQFF TRBD2 TRBV6-6 . TRBJ2-1
TGTGCCAGCAGCTTGATCAGTGAGCAGTTCTTC CASSLISEQFF . TRBV5-6 . TRBJ2-1
TGTGCCAGCACCCGCCAGGGTTTCACTGAAGCTTTCTTT CASTRQGFTEAFF . TRBV6-6 . TRBJ1-1
TGTGCCAGCAGCTTGGATGGGACTAGCGGGAGTGCAGATACGCAGTATTTT CASSLDGTSGSADTQYF TRBD2 TRBV5-4 . TRBJ2-3
TGCAGCGCGGAGGGGGGACAGGGGCCTTCGGACATTCAGTACTTC CSAEGGQGPSDIQYF TRBD1 TRBV29-1 . TRBJ2-4
TGCGCCAGCAGCTTGGAGCCTGTAGCGGGAGGGCCCCATGAGCAGTACTTC CASSLEPVAGGPHEQYF TRBD2 TRBV5-1 once TRBJ2-7
TGTGCCAGCAGCTTGGACAGTAATTTTAATCAGCCCCAGCATTTT CASSLDSNFNQPQHF . TRBV5-5 once TRBJ1-5
TGTGCCAGCAGCCCGACGGGTGATACGCAGTATTTT CASSPTGDTQYF . TRBV11-2 once TRBJ2-3
TGTGCCAGCAGCTTGGTCGCCGGTACTGGCAATCAGCCCCAGCATTTT CASSLVAGTGNQPQHF . TRBV5-5 . TRBJ1-5
TGTGCCAGCAGCTTGTTGAGGAGCACTGAAGCTTTCTTT CASSLLRSTEAFF . TRBV5-5 few TRBJ1-1
TGTGCCAGCAGCGAGGACCCGTGGACAGCGGCGGGCTACACCTTC CASSEDPWTAAGYTF . TRBV9 . TRBJ1-2
TGTGCCAGTAGTATAAGAGGAGGTGGGGATACGCAGTATTTT CASSIRGGGDTQYF . TRBV19 . TRBJ2-3
TGTGCCAGCAGTTTAAGACTAGAGGTGGACTACGAGCAGTACTTC CASSLRLEVDYEQYF . TRBV6-5 . TRBJ2-7
TGTGCCAGCAGCTCGGGGGTTGGGAACTATGGCTACACCTTC CASSSGVGNYGYTF . TRBV6-5 . TRBJ1-2
TGTGCCTGGTCCCCCGGACTATCGGAGCAGTTCTTC CAWSPGLSEQFF . TRBV30 . TRBJ2-1
TGTGCCAGCAGTGAATTGGCAGGGCCGGGCGAGCAGTACTTC CASSELAGPGEQYF . TRBV6-5 . TRBJ2-7
TGTGCCAGCAGCCGGGGTGGGGACAGCCGACTCCAGCCCCAGCATTTT CASSRGGDSRLQPQHF TRBD1 TRBV9 . TRBJ1-5
TGTGCCAGCAGCTGGGGACAGCCATCTGGACTCCCCGGGTTCGATGAGCAGTTCTTC CASSWGQPSGLPGFDEQFF TRBD1 TRBV11-2 . TRBJ2-1
TGTGCCGCATCGACCGAGCGGTCAAGCTCCTACAATGAGCAGTTCTTC CAASTERSSSYNEQFF . TRBV19 . TRBJ2-1
TGTGCCAGCAGTAGGACTAGCGGGACCCGCTCCTACAATGAGCAGTTCTTC CASSRTSGTRSYNEQFF TRBD2 TRBV9 . TRBJ2-1
TGTGCCAGCAGCCAAAACCTAGCGGGAGGGTTGCAGTTCTTC CASSQNLAGGLQFF TRBD2 TRBV9 . TRBJ2-1
TGTGCCAGCAGTTCCGGGCCTCGGGGGAACACTGAAGCTTTCTTT CASSSGPRGNTEAFF . TRBV6-6 . TRBJ1-1
TGTGCCTGCGGTCTTTTCACAGATACGCAGTATTTT CACGLFTDTQYF . TRBV25-1 . TRBJ2-3
TGTGCCAGCAACCGACAGGGGGCCGATACCGGGGAGCTGTTTTTT CASNRQGADTGELFF TRBD1 TRBV7-9 . TRBJ2-2
TGTGCCAGCAGCGCGTTTAGCGTCGATGAGCAGTTCTTC CASSAFSVDEQFF . TRBV9 . TRBJ2-1
TGTTCCAGCAGCCCTGGGGGGTTCGGCAATCAGCCCCAGCATTTT CSSSPGGFGNQPQHF . TRBV7-9 once TRBJ1-5
TGTGCCAGCAGCTTGGCGGCCAAAAACATTCAGTACTTC CASSLAAKNIQYF . TRBV5-6 once TRBJ2-4
TGTGCCAGCAGCTTAGCGTTACACACAGATACGCAGTATTTT CASSLALHTDTQYF . TRBV11-2 once TRBJ2-3
TGTGCCGGGCAGGGGGCGGGGGGGGCCAACGTCCTGACTTTC CAGQGAGGANVLTF TRBD1 TRBV30 . TRBJ2-6
TGTGCCAGCAGCTTAACAGTCACTAGCGGGGGCGAGCAGTACTTC CASSLTVTSGGEQYF TRBD2 TRBV7-3 . TRBJ2-7
TGTGCCAGCTCACAAGTCAGGGGTGAAGATGAAAAACTGTTTTTT CASSQVRGEDEKLFF . TRBV18 . TRBJ1-4
TGTGCCAGCAGCTTGACGGGAGGGCCAATTGAGCAGTTCTTC CASSLTGGPIEQFF TRBD2 TRBV5-5 . TRBJ2-1
TGTGCCAGCACCCCCGGCGGGGCAGGGTTCGCTGAGCAGTTCTTC CASTPGGAGFAEQFF . TRBV7-2 once TRBJ2-1
TGCGCCAGCAGCCAAGACCAGGGGTTCCGCCAGCCCCAGCATTTT CASSQDQGFRQPQHF . TRBV4-3 . TRBJ1-5
TGTGCCAGCACAGGGGTGGTCTACGAGCAGTACTTC CASTGVVYEQYF . TRBV28 . TRBJ2-7
TGTGCCAGCCATCGGGGAGCAGGGGGCGGAACCCCCCTCCACTTT CASHRGAGGGTPLHF TRBD1 TRBV6-5 . TRBJ1-6
TGTGCCAGCTCACCTCAGTTGGCGCAGTTCTTC CASSPQLAQFF . TRBV18 . TRBJ2-1
TGTGCCAGCAGTTACGGGACTCCTGGGGCCAACGTCCTGACTTTC CASSYGTPGANVLTF . TRBV6-5 few TRBJ2-6
TGTGCCAGCAGCTTAACGGGACAGGGGGCGTCCGGAAACACCATATATTTT CASSLTGQGASGNTIYF TRBD1 TRBV7-3 . TRBJ1-3
TGTGCCAGCAGCCTGGACGGTACCCAAGCTTTCTTT CASSLDGTQAFF . TRBV5-4 . TRBJ1-1
TGTGCCAGCAGCTTGGTCCAGGGGAATTCACCCCTCCACTTT CASSLVQGNSPLHF . TRBV5-4 once TRBJ1-6